The rows below give T cell receptor beta chains drawn from one sample of a study of blood T cell repertoires in COVID-19. The method was immunoSEQ multiplex PCR; TCRdb's version includes in-frame clones alone and lacks a portion of them. The repertoire holds about 34,000 clones, approximately 77% seen once, with roughly 17% in the top ten. Material: peripheral blood. These receptors were taken from a human donor in a cohort sampled during active COVID-19. The CDR3 runs from the conserved cysteine through the conserved F or W. A D gene is named only where the DNA matches it firmly. Rows give clone size only sometimes, using once, few, many, or a class for an expanded clone.

cdr3_aa | cdr3_nt | j_call | v_call | d_call | clone_size
CATSRDKEAEQYF | TGTGCCACCAGCAGAGATAAAGAGGCCGAGCAGTACTTC | TRBJ2-7 | TRBV15 | NA | once
CASSLGTDVRGEAFF | TGTGCCAGCAGCTTAGGGACTGACGTCCGCGGTGAAGCTTTCTTT | TRBJ1-1 | TRBV11-1 | NA | NA
CASSQLLAGAEQFF | TGTGCCAGCAGCCAACTTCTAGCGGGAGCAGAGCAGTTCTTC | TRBJ2-1 | TRBV4-2 | TRBD2 | NA
CASNPSSSYNSPLHF | TGTGCCAGCAATCCGTCTAGCTCCTATAATTCACCCCTCCACTTT | TRBJ1-6 | TRBV25-1 | NA | few
CATRDSGTYAEQFF | TGTGCCACCAGGGATAGCGGGACCTACGCTGAGCAGTTCTTC | TRBJ2-1 | TRBV24-1 | TRBD2 | NA
CASSSPTGEMETQYF | TGTGCCAGCAGCTCCCCGACAGGGGAGATGGAGACCCAGTACTTC | TRBJ2-5 | TRBV5-6 | TRBD1 | NA
CASSPSGGVYEQYF | TGTGCCAGCAGCCCCTCCGGAGGAGTCTACGAGCAGTACTTC | TRBJ2-7 | TRBV6-6 | NA | NA
CASKGGASSYNEQFF | TGTGCCAGCAAGGGAGGCGCAAGCTCCTACAATGAGCAGTTCTTC | TRBJ2-1 | TRBV2 | NA | NA
CATSRDKGVAGGTDTQYF | TGTGCCACCAGCAGAGATAAGGGAGTAGCGGGGGGCACAGATACGCAGTATTTT | TRBJ2-3 | TRBV15 | TRBD2 | few
CASSQEADRFSYEQYF | TGTGCCAGCAGCCAAGAGGCCGACAGGTTCTCCTACGAGCAGTACTTC | TRBJ2-7 | TRBV4-2 | NA | NA
CASSPMTRSEQYF | TGTGCCAGCAGCCCCATGACTAGAAGCGAGCAGTACTTC | TRBJ2-7 | TRBV7-9 | NA | once
CASSSSLQGAERTDTQYF | TGTGCCAGCAGTTCCTCCCTACAGGGGGCTGAGCGCACAGATACGCAGTATTTT | TRBJ2-3 | TRBV28 | TRBD1 | NA
CASSPGTKNTEAFF | TGTGCCAGCAGCCCCGGGACAAAAAACACTGAAGCTTTCTTT | TRBJ1-1 | TRBV11-2 | NA | NA
CAWNNRQGRGNTEAFF | TGTGCCTGGAACAACAGACAGGGCCGGGGGAACACTGAAGCTTTCTTT | TRBJ1-1 | TRBV30 | TRBD1 | few
CASSYSGGVGSPLHF | TGTGCCAGCAGTTACTCGGGGGGTGTAGGCTCACCCCTCCACTTT | TRBJ1-6 | TRBV6-5 | NA | NA
CASSYRQVVEKLFF | TGTGCCAGCAGTTATCGACAGGTTGTTGAAAAACTGTTTTTT | TRBJ1-4 | TRBV6-5 | NA | NA
CASSELYYEQYF | TGTGCCAGCAGTGAACTGTACTACGAGCAGTACTTC | TRBJ2-7 | TRBV2 | NA | NA